The following is a TCR beta chain sequence with its context. The antigen is unknown. Adult donors, all healthy and HIV-negative, had no recent acute infections or vaccinations. This specimen comes from a study of shared clonotypes between healthy human individuals. Study details: The donors, a couple of women and a few men, were aged 18 to 49. Overall study findings and caveats: Owing to a small donor count, the genetic and exposure-history diversity represented was limited.

Method: immunoSEQ multiplex PCR; TCRdb's copy keeps in-frame clones and lacks some. The table lists around 350,000 clones, less than 85% of them singletons. This CDR3 region has 14 residues. Germline lookup yields CDR1 ENHRY and CDR2 SYGVKD. The V gene lost 4 bases and the J gene lost 0 bases, with 8 bases spanning the gap. Sequenced sample: memory CD4+ T cells sorted from blood. Specified subset: CD45RA-negative fraction. J is TRBJ2-3 and V is TRBV10-3; D is unclear. This TCR was sampled from a man younger than 45 in good health. The CDR3 nucleotides read TGTGCCATCAGTGCCATGGGTAGCACAGATACGCAGTATTTT. Translation: CAISAMGSTDTQYF.